The sequence of this T cell receptor (beta chain) was determined in a study of blood T cells in healthy people across ages. Germline V gene lookup returns CDR1 MGHRA and CDR2 YSYEKL. CDR3 length equals 16 residues. V lost 4 bases to trimming and J lost 2 bases; unmatched junction nucleotides: 6. A J-beta primer mix and a sample-barcoded 5' primer were used in a second PCR of about 7 to 12 cycles. Each CDR3 protein gets one entry after TCRdb re-called the 5' RACE reads with MiXCR. The table lists 1.5 million to 1.8 million distinct CDR3 sequences, about 42% of them singletons. This clonotype has just a few counts.

The source material was blood. This TCR was sampled from a woman between 18 and 29 years old in good health. The chain employs TRBV4-1 and TRBJ2-2; 8 nucleotides agree with TRBD1. The CDR3 loop reads CASSRSQGANTGELFF. In DNA form, the CDR3 reads TGCGCCAGCAGCCGCTCCCAGGGGGCTAACACCGGGGAGCTGTTTTTT.